One sample yielded the 22 T cell receptor beta chains listed below, sequenced in a study of cytomegalovirus exposure and HLA in healthy donors. PCR amplification relied on 60 Vbeta primers (plus 13 Jbeta primers). The table came from immunoSEQ multiplex PCR; TCRdb's copy has only in-frame clones and leaves some out. This table has about 110,000 clones, roughly 80% appearing once. The sequenced sample consisted of PBMCs. The receptors originated from a man between 35 and 55 years old in good health and CMV-seronegative.

The genes are TRBV5-1 and TRBJ1-5; 9 bases align to TRBD1. The CDR3 is 15 amino acids. The germline V gene has CDR1 SGHRS and CDR2 YFSETQ. The trim removed 2 bases at V and 6 bases at J, leaving 6 bases unmatched. CDR3 DNA sequence: TGCGCCAGCAGCTTTGGGACAGGGTCTTCTCAGCCCCAGCATTTT. Amino acid sequence: CASSFGTGSSQPQHF.

The V and J genes are TRBV6-1 and TRBJ2-1; 7 bases fit TRBD1. The CDR3 contains 14 residues. Per germline, CDR1 MNHNS and CDR2 SASEGT. J gave up 6 bases and V 3 bases, and 5 bases lay outside the gene matches. The CDR3: CASSDGTEINEQFF. The DNA of the CDR3 is TGTGCCAGCAGTGACGGGACAGAAATCAATGAGCAGTTCTTC.

CDR3 residues: CASSLGRIRGLGYTF. DNA of the CDR3: TGTGCCAGCAGCTTGGGGCGTATCAGGGGGCTGGGCTACACCTTC. The J gene is TRBJ1-2, the V gene TRBV5-6; the match to TRBD1 covers 8 bases. Per germline, CDR1 SGHDT and CDR2 YYEEEE. The CDR3 contains 15 residues. The junction had 9 bases not matched to a gene; V was cut back by 0 bases and J by 8 bases.

This chain joins TRBV6-1 and TRBJ2-2; D perhaps matches TRBD2 (5 bases). Germline V gene sequence: CDR1 MNHNS, CDR2 SASEGT. Deletions cut 2 bases from V and 4 bases from J, with 11 bases between. CDR3 length: 15 amino acids. The chain's CDR3 is CASSELTGITGELFF. In DNA, the CDR3 is TGTGCCAGCAGTGAATTGACGGGGATCACCGGGGAGCTGTTTTTT.

The chain uses TRBV4-1 and TRBJ2-5; TRBD1 might be the D (6 bases). The germline CDR1 and CDR2 sequences are MGHRA and YSYEKL. This CDR3 is built from 16 residues. Trimming stripped 1 base from V and 5 bases from J, with 17 bases between. CDR3 protein: CASSQVRQAGTETQYF. The CDR3 DNA reads as TGCGCCAGCAGCCAAGTAAGACAGGCGGGCACGGAGACCCAGTACTTC.

CDR3 in amino acids: CASSLSGETFSETQYF. In DNA, the CDR3 is TGTGCCAGCAGCTTATCCGGGGAGACTTTTTCGGAGACCCAGTACTTC. The J gene is TRBJ2-5, the V gene TRBV11-2; TRBD2 might be the D (5 bases). Between the trimmed V and J ends, which lost 2 bases and 5 bases, there was a span of 18 bases. Germline V gives CDR1 SGHAT, CDR2 FQNNGV. The CDR3 has 16 amino acids.

V is TRBV14 and J is TRBJ1-5; D remains unclear. Germline CDR1 and CDR2: SGHDN and FVKESK. V lost 4 bases and J 5 bases, leaving 12 bases between the germline ends. CDR3 size: 14 residues. As DNA, the CDR3 is TGTGCCAGCAGCCCCTCAGGTGCCCATCAGCCCCAGCATTTT. This encodes CASSPSGAHQPQHF.

The chain employs TRBV2 and TRBJ2-5; D is unclear. Per the germline V gene, CDR1 is SNHLY and CDR2 is FYNNEI. This CDR3 region has 14 residues. V lost 6 bases and J lost 0, with 11 bases in between. The CDR3 here is CASSRVVNQETQYF. The DNA of the CDR3 is TGTGCCAGCAGCCGAGTGGTTAACCAAGAGACCCAGTACTTC.

This chain uses TRBV7-8 with TRBJ2-2, with D tentatively TRBD1 (5 bases). Germline lookup yields CDR1 SGHVS and CDR2 FQNEAQ. The CDR3 totals 14 residues. V was trimmed by 2 bases and J by 3 bases, leaving 7 bases between them. Here the CDR3 reads CASSLQGYTGELFF. DNA of the CDR3: TGTGCCAGCAGCTTACAGGGATACACCGGGGAGCTGTTTTTT.

In its sample, this clone was seen a few times. This chain links TRBV5-4 with TRBJ2-2, with 14 bases that match TRBD2. Per germline, CDR1 SGHNT and CDR2 YYREEE (reference sequence). This CDR3 region has 16 residues. Germline trimming cut 4 bases from V and 6 bases from J; bases unmatched to any gene: 5. CDR3 nucleotide sequence: TGTGCCAGCAGCCCCGGACTAGCGGGGGGTCCCGGGGAGCTGTTTTTT. Translating it yields CASSPGLAGGPGELFF. The full variable domain, with the rest looked up from reference TRBV5-4 and TRBJ2-2, is ETGVTQSPTHLIKTRGQQVTLRCSSQSGHNTVSWYQQALGQGPQFIFQYYREEENGRGNFPPRFSGLQFPNYSSELNVNALELDDSALYLCASSPGLAGGPGELFFGEGSRLTVL.

V gene TRBV18 combines with J gene TRBJ1-6; 9 positions match TRBD1. This CDR3 region has 14 residues. CDR1 is KGHSH and CDR2 is LQKENI in the germline V gene. Germline trimming cut 6 bases from V and 7 bases from J; bases unmatched to any gene: 4. This CDR3 reads CASSRDRVNSPLHF. The CDR3 DNA sequence: TGTGCCAGCTCGCGGGACAGGGTGAATTCACCCCTCCACTTT.

This chain connects TRBV5-6 to TRBJ1-4; 8 bases line up with TRBD1. This CDR3 contains 16 residues. Germline values: CDR1 SGHDT, CDR2 YYEEEE. The ends lost 4 bases at V and 7 bases at J; junction bases unmatched: 12. The CDR3 here is CASSAGTSGGSEKLFF. The CDR3 DNA sequence: TGTGCCAGCAGCGCGGGGACCTCAGGGGGCTCTGAAAAACTGTTTTTT. The whole variable domain, filled in from reference TRBV5-6 and TRBJ1-4, reads DAGVTQSPTHLIKTRGQQVTLRCSPKSGHDTVSWYQQALGQGPQFIFQYYEEEERQRGNFPDRFSGHQFPNYSSELNVNALLLGDSALYLCASSAGTSGGSEKLFFGSGTQLSVL.

The chain uses TRBV6-5 and TRBJ2-7, with D perhaps TRBD1 (6 bases). Germline V gene data show CDR1 as MNHEY and CDR2 as SVGAGI. V lost 10 bases, J lost 7 bases, and 26 bases lay in between. The CDR3 covers 15 residues. The CDR3 sequence is CATVPGAPTGREQYF. In DNA, the CDR3 is TGTGCCACCGTCCCAGGGGCACCGACGGGGCGAGAGCAGTACTTC.

This clone was seen only a few times. This sequence joins TRBV5-5 and TRBJ1-3; TRBD1 might be the D (5 bases). This CDR3 region has 16 residues. Germline lookup yields CDR1 SGHKS and CDR2 YYEKEE (reference sequence). The ends were cut back, 4 bases at V and 0 bases at J, with 14 bases in the middle. Here the CDR3 DNA reads TGTGCCAGCAGCCCCTTCGCGGACACCTCTGGAAACACCATATATTTT. It encodes CASSPFADTSGNTIYF.

In its sample, this clone was seen a few times. The V gene is TRBV7-9, the J gene TRBJ1-2; D ambiguous. Trimming stripped 0 bases from V and 7 bases from J, with 15 bases between. This CDR3 is built from 15 residues. The germline CDR1 and CDR2 sequences are SEHNR and FQNEAQ (reference sequence). For the CDR3, the DNA is TGTGCCAGCAGCTTAGCGGCGGGTACAGTAGTTGGCTACACCTTC. It is translated as CASSLAAGTVVGYTF.

This clone was counted a few times. CDR3 DNA sequence: TGTGCCAGCAGTGACGCCAGGGTAAACGGCTACACCTTC. As protein: CASSDARVNGYTF. The rearrangement uses TRBV6-4 and TRBJ1-2; D perhaps matches TRBD1 (5 bases). The CDR3 spans 13 residues. V dropped 2 bases and J dropped 8 bases, with 12 bases sitting between them. The germline CDR1 and CDR2 sequences are MRHNA and SNTAGT.

V usage is TRBV18 and J usage is TRBJ2-7; 11 positions match TRBD2. J was trimmed by 11 bases and V by 5 bases; bases with no gene match: 17. The CDR3 is made up of 16 amino acids. Germline lookup yields CDR1 KGHSH and CDR2 LQKENI. In DNA form, the CDR3 reads TGTGCCAGCTCATCGGAGACTACCGGGACTAGCGGTCCCAAGTACTTC. Its protein is CASSSETTGTSGPKYF.

The chain recombines TRBV2 with TRBJ1-3; TRBD1 aligns across 8 bases. The CDR3 covers 14 residues. In germline, CDR1 is SNHLY, CDR2 FYNNEI. The V gene end was trimmed by 6 bases and the J gene end by 4 bases; junction bases not matched to a gene: 5. CDR3 loop: CASRDRVYGNTIYF. For the CDR3, the DNA is TGTGCCAGCAGGGACAGGGTATACGGAAACACCATATATTTT.

The chain uses TRBV27 and TRBJ2-1; 14 bases map to TRBD2. V lost 6 bases and J lost 3; bases outside the gene matches: 13. There are 19 residues in the CDR3. From germline, CDR1 is MNHEY and CDR2 SMNVEV (reference sequence). The CDR3 DNA follows: TGTGCCAGCAGCCATCCCGCAGCGGGACTAGCGGGGGTCTACAATGAGCAGTTCTTC. Translation gives CASSHPAAGLAGVYNEQFF.

The chain employs TRBV19 and TRBJ1-5, with 7 bases identical to TRBD1. The ends lost 3 bases at V and 5 bases at J; junction bases unmatched: 13. This CDR3 comprises 17 residues. Germline assignment: CDR1 LNHDA and CDR2 SQIVND (reference sequence). CDR3: CASSIITGTVRDQPQHF. CDR3 in DNA: TGTGCCAGTAGTATCATTACCGGGACAGTAAGGGATCAGCCCCAGCATTTT.

The chain couples TRBV7-7 to TRBJ1-1, with a weak D call TRBD1 (5 bases). The CDR3 has 15 amino acids. The V gene lost 4 bases and the J gene lost 3 bases, with 15 bases spanning the gap. Germline V gene lookup returns CDR1 SSHAT and CDR2 FNYEAQ (reference sequence). CDR3 in DNA: TGTGCCAGCAGCTCCTTCGCGGGGGGAGACACTGAAGCTTTCTTT. As protein: CASSSFAGGDTEAFF.

V gene TRBV2 combines with J gene TRBJ1-4, with TRBD1 identical over 7 bases. Looked up from germline, CDR1 is SNHLY and CDR2 is FYNNEI. The CDR3 totals 15 residues. The V and J ends lost 5 bases and 7 bases, in that order; junction bases with no gene match: 10. CDR3 nucleotide sequence: TGTGCCAGCAGTAAACAGGGGCTACTGGTTGAAAAACTGTTTTTT. Translation: CASSKQGLLVEKLFF. The variable domain in full, completed from reference TRBV2 and TRBJ1-4, reads EPEVTQTPSHQVTQMGQEVILRCVPISNHLYFYWYRQILGQKVEFLVSFYNNEISEKSEIFDDQFSVERPDGSNFTLKIRSTKLEDSAMYFCASSKQGLLVEKLFFGSGTQLSVL.